Shown below are 3 T cell receptor beta chains from a single sample sequenced in a study of blood T cells in healthy people across ages. Together with a sample-barcoded 5' primer, a J-beta primer mix was included in a second PCR lasting about 7 to 12 cycles. A single record per CDR3 protein comes from TCRdb applying MiXCR to the 5' RACE reads. Of 590,000 or so distinct CDR3 sequences listed, about 30% are singletons. The specimen sequenced was blood. The receptors derive from a woman older than 75 in good health.

Regarding this clonotype: The junction differs from germline at one of its ends, possibly a read error. The genes are TRBV20-1 and TRBJ1-2; D remains ambiguous. The CDR3 length is 14 residues. CDR1 and CDR2 (germline): DFQATT, SNEGSKA (reference sequence). CDR3 residues: CSAEDLVGSYGYAF. DNA for the CDR3: TGCAGTGCTGAGGACTTGGTCGGCTCGTATGGCTACGCCTTC.

The sample holds many counts of this clonotype. V gene TRBV20-1 combines with J gene TRBJ1-2, with D unresolved. The V end was cut by 4 bases, the J end by 8 bases, with 14 bases between. In germline, CDR1 is DFQATT, CDR2 SNEGSKA (reference sequence). The CDR3 contains 12 residues. The CDR3 spells CSANSLLEGYTF. The CDR3 coding sequence is TGCAGTGCTAACTCGTTGTTGGAGGGCTACACCTTC.

V usage is TRBV20-1 and J usage is TRBJ2-3, with TRBD2 matching 12 bases. Germline assignment: CDR1 DFQATT and CDR2 SNEGSKA (reference sequence). The CDR3 covers 16 residues. V gave up 2 bases and J gave up 1 base; unmatched junction bases: 4. This CDR3 is CSARLAGGLGTDTQYF. The CDR3 nucleotides are TGCAGTGCTAGACTAGCGGGAGGGCTTGGCACAGATACGCAGTATTTT.